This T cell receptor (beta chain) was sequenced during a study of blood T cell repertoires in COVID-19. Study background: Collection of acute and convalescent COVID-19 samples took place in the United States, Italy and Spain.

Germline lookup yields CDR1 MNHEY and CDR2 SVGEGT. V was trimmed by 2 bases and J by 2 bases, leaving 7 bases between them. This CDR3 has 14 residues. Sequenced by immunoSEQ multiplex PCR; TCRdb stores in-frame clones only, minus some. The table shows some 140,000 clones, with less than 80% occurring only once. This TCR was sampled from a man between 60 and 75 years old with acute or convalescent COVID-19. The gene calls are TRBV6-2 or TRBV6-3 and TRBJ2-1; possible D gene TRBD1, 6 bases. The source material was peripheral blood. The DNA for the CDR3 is TGTGCCAGCAGTTACGGGGGCCCCTACAATGAGCAGTTCTTC. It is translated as CASSYGGPYNEQFF.